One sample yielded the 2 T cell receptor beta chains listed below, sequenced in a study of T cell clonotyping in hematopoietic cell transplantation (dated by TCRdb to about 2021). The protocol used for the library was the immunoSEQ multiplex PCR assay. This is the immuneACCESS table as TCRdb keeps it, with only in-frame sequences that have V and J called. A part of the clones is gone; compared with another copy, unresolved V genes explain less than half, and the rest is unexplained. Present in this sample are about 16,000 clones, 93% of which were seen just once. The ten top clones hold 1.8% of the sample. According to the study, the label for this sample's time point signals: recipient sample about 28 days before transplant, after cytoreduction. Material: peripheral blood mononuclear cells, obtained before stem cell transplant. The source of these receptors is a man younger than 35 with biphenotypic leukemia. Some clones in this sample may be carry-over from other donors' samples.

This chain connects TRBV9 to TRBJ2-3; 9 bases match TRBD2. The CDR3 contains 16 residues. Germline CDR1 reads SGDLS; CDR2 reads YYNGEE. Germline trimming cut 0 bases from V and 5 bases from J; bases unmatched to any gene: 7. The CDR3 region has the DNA TGTGCCAGCAGCGTAGATGGGACTAGCTTTCAAGATACGCAGTATTTT. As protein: CASSVDGTSFQDTQYF.

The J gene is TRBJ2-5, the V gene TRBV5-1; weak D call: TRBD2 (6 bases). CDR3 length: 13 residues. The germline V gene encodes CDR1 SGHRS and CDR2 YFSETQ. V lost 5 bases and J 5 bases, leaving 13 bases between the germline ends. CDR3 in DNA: TGCGCCAGCAGTCTCGGCGGGGCTGAGACCCAGTACTTC. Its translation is CASSLGGAETQYF.